The rows below give T cell receptor beta chains drawn from one sample of a study of CXCR3-negative and CXCR3-positive naive CD8 T cells. No DNA is given; TCRdb re-called the 5' RACE reads and lists each CDR3 protein once. The listing records 140,000 to 150,000 distinct CDR3 sequences. Sequencing input: naive CXCR3+ CD8+ T cells from blood. These TCRs come from a human donor in good health. Some clones in this sample may be carry-over from other donors' samples. CDR3s include the opening cysteine and the closing phenylalanine or tryptophan. The order of the fields is V gene, J gene, CDR3 protein.

TRBV5-5	TRBJ2-2	CASSLVTNTGELFF
TRBV7-2	TRBJ2-3	CASSGDAADTQYF
TRBV28	TRBJ2-4	CASSSGGWKNIQYF
TRBV29-1	TRBJ2-2	CSVVGQEKPGELFF
TRBV27	TRBJ2-7	CASSPDRARVHEQYF
TRBV2	TRBJ1-1	CASSEAGTEAFF
TRBV3-1	TRBJ1-1	CASSTTGANTEAFF
TRBV3-2	TRBJ2-2	CASSQPGQANTGELFF
TRBV5-1	TRBJ1-1	CASSLGEIYTEAFF
TRBV29-1	TRBJ2-2	CSVDSDTGELFF
TRBV19	TRBJ2-2	CASMGQGYTGELSF
TRBV28	TRBJ1-5	CASSLYGRNQPQHF
TRBV20-1	TRBJ2-1	CSAAGTDSYNEQFF
TRBV15	TRBJ2-7	CATSGDRVFYEQYF
TRBV3-1	TRBJ1-1	CASSQEFGGNTEAFF
TRBV12-5	TRBJ2-7	CASGFHLAGEGEQYF
TRBV5-5	TRBJ2-5	CASSTGHGQETQYF
TRBV12-3/TRBV12-4	TRBJ2-7	CASRLSGGHEQYF
TRBV15	TRBJ1-1	CATSRDRGQRGAFF
TRBV7-2	TRBJ1-1	CASSLESPEAFF
TRBV7-2	TRBJ1-5	CASSRGYSNQPQHF
TRBV6-5	TRBJ2-2	CASSYQGNTGELFF
TRBV11-2	TRBJ2-2	CASSAFPVNTGELFF
TRBV10-3	TRBJ2-7	CAIRNGDSYEQYF
TRBV12-3/TRBV12-4	TRBJ1-5	CASSLDGQPQHF
TRBV4-1	TRBJ1-3	CASSQDGSSGNTIYF
TRBV20-1	TRBJ2-3	CSAYSTDTQYF
TRBV29-1	TRBJ1-1	CSVEGYGSRTEAFF
TRBV10-3	TRBJ2-7	CAISEDGGSYEQYF
TRBV5-1	TRBJ1-3	CASSSSNRGKSNTIYF
TRBV12-3/TRBV12-4	TRBJ2-1	CASSPGTSGSQEQFF
TRBV28	TRBJ2-7	CASSPLGRTYEQYF
TRBV6-2/TRBV6-3	TRBJ2-3	CASSYPEASGPSRTDTQYF
TRBV12-3/TRBV12-4	TRBJ1-6	CASSGTGNNSPLHF
TRBV5-1	TRBJ2-1	CASSSLVEQFF
TRBV15	TRBJ2-7	CATSMRDEQYF
TRBV12-3/TRBV12-4	TRBJ2-1	CASSWTHEQFF
TRBV5-1	TRBJ2-4	CASSLRAKNIQYF
TRBV19	TRBJ2-1	CASSMDMSSYNEQFF
TRBV9	TRBJ2-1	CASSMGLAVNEHFF
TRBV7-9	TRBJ2-2	CASSLVSRGTNTGELFF
TRBV6-2/TRBV6-3	TRBJ2-1	CASTGGSSYNEQFF
TRBV5-1	TRBJ2-7	CASSLTSGSFFEQYF
TRBV30	TRBJ2-3	CAWSRWDDTQYF
TRBV5-1	TRBJ1-1	CASSLETLATEAFF
TRBV7-7	TRBJ2-1	CASSQDRESNEQFF
TRBV5-1	TRBJ2-6	CASSLYSSGANVLTF
TRBV12-3/TRBV12-4	TRBJ2-7	CASSSDRGLSYEQYF
TRBV15	TRBJ2-7	CATSREGQGSEQYF